These 21 T cell receptor beta chains were sequenced from one sample in a study of shared clonotypes between healthy human individuals. Some clones are missing from TCRdb's copy, which holds only in-frame ones; the method was immunoSEQ multiplex PCR. Of about a million clones listed, 60% to 85% are singletons. Sample: memory CD4+ T cells from PBMCs. The subset is: CD45RA-negative fraction. The source of these receptors is a man aged 18 to 30 in good health. Some clones in this sample may be carry-over from other donors' samples.

The chain links TRBV10-3 to TRBJ1-1; perhaps TRBD1 as D (5 bases). Germline CDR1 reads ENHRY; CDR2 reads SYGVKD. Deletions cut 5 bases from V and 0 bases from J, with 13 bases between. The CDR3 is 15 residues long. The CDR3 DNA reads TGTGCCATCAGTAACCCCAGACAGATGAACACTGAAGCTTTCTTT. This gives the protein CAISNPRQMNTEAFF.

The rearrangement links TRBV19 to TRBJ1-2; 9 nucleotides agree with TRBD1. This CDR3 spans 16 amino acids. V lost 4 bases, J lost 0 bases, and 6 bases stayed unmatched. Looked up from germline, CDR1 is LNHDA and CDR2 is SQIVND (reference sequence). The CDR3 DNA follows: TGTGCCAGTAGTAAGCCCAGGGACAGGGCTAACTATGGCTACACCTTC. The encoded protein is CASSKPRDRANYGYTF.

This sequence joins TRBV11-2 and TRBJ2-1; 11 nucleotides agree with TRBD2. Germline V CDR1 and CDR2: SGHAT, FQNNGV. V gave up 4 bases and J gave up 7 bases; unmatched junction bases: 15. This CDR3 region has 18 residues. As DNA, the CDR3 is TGTGCCAGCAGCTCCCTGGGGGCTGGGACTAGCGGCATAAATGAGCAGTTCTTC. Protein sequence: CASSSLGAGTSGINEQFF. The full variable domain, its missing parts supplied by reference TRBV11-2 and TRBJ2-1, is EAGVAQSPRYKIIEKRQSVAFWCNPISGHATLYWYQQILGQGPKLLIQFQNNGVVDDSQLPKDRFSAERLKGVDSTLKIQPAKLEDSAVYLCASSSLGAGTSGINEQFFGPGTRLTVL.

V gene TRBV25-1 combines with J gene TRBJ2-5, with 9 nucleotides matching TRBD2. J lost 2 bases, V lost 3 bases, and 4 bases had no gene match. Germline V gene sequence: CDR1 MGHDK, CDR2 SYGVNS. The CDR3 contains 15 residues. The CDR3 region has the DNA TGTGCCAGCAGTGACCTAGCGGGACGACAAGAGACCCAGTACTTC. Translating it yields CASSDLAGRQETQYF.

The rearrangement uses TRBV6-1 and TRBJ1-2, with 7 bases matching TRBD1. There are 14 residues in the CDR3. Germline V gene lookup returns CDR1 MNHNS and CDR2 SASEGT. The V segment lost 2 bases and the J segment 5 bases; nucleotides outside the gene matches: 5. The DNA of the CDR3 is TGTGCCAGCAGTGAACGGGCCAGGGGGTATGGCTACACCTTC. Protein product: CASSERARGYGYTF.

The V and J genes are TRBV2 and TRBJ2-5; D possibly uses TRBD1 or TRBD2 (5 bases each). Trimming stripped 7 bases from V and 1 base from J, with 10 bases between. CDR3 size: 13 residues. The germline gives CDR1 SNHLY, CDR2 FYNNEI. CDR3: CASTLGTQETQYF. The CDR3 DNA follows: TGTGCCAGCACCCTAGGGACCCAAGAGACCCAGTACTTC.

There are a few counts of this clone. The chain recombines TRBV18 with TRBJ2-5, with TRBD2 matching 12 bases. The V gene end was trimmed by 8 bases and the J gene end by 5 bases; junction bases not matched to a gene: 18. Germline values: CDR1 KGHSH, CDR2 LQKENI. This CDR3 region has 18 residues. The CDR3 DNA sequence: TGTGCCAGCACCCCCACACCGCCGACTAGCGGGAGTGGGGAGACCCAGTACTTC. It translates to CASTPTPPTSGSGETQYF.

The chain recombines TRBV5-1 with TRBJ2-7, with TRBD2 matching over 9 bases. Germline lookup yields CDR1 SGHRS and CDR2 YFSETQ. The CDR3 consists of 13 residues. The V and J ends lost 4 bases and 10 bases, in that order; junction bases with no gene match: 9. The CDR3 is CASSEGLAGHQYF. Here the CDR3 DNA reads TGCGCCAGCAGCGAGGGGCTAGCGGGACACCAGTACTTC.

This chain connects TRBV7-3 to TRBJ2-7; D is perhaps TRBD1 (7 bases). Germline CDR1 SGHTA, CDR2 FQGTGA. Between the trimmed V and J ends, which lost 1 base and 3 bases, there was a span of 13 bases. The CDR3 runs to 15 residues. As DNA, the CDR3 is TGTGCCAGCAGCTTAAACCCAGGGGGGTACTACGAGCAGTACTTC. This codes for CASSLNPGGYYEQYF.

The gene calls are TRBV19 and TRBJ2-2, with D possibly being TRBD1 or TRBD2 (6 bases each). This CDR3 is built from 15 residues. Germline V gene sequence: CDR1 LNHDA, CDR2 SQIVND (reference sequence). V was pared by 1 base and J by 4 bases, with 10 bases between. Here the CDR3 reads CASSIVSGATGELFF. Written as DNA, the CDR3 is TGTGCCAGTAGTATAGTCTCGGGGGCCACCGGGGAGCTGTTTTTT.

The chain employs TRBV6-1 and TRBJ2-7, with TRBD1 identical over 8 bases. The CDR3 is made up of 15 amino acids. CDR1 and CDR2 (germline): MNHNS, SASEGT. Trimming removed 0 bases from V and 3 bases from J; junction bases left unmatched: 4. The CDR3 nucleotides are TGTGCCAGCAGTGAAGCTTGGGGGACAGGCTACGAGCAGTACTTC. Its translation is CASSEAWGTGYEQYF.

This chain links TRBV5-1 with TRBJ2-3, with 7 bases identical to TRBD1. V lost 0 bases and J lost 8; bases outside the gene matches: 3. From germline, CDR1 is SGHRS and CDR2 YFSETQ. The CDR3 has 13 amino acids. CDR3 in amino acids: CASSLEGAGTQYF. The CDR3 region has the DNA TGCGCCAGCAGCTTGGAGGGGGCCGGTACGCAGTATTTT.

The genes are TRBV4-1 and TRBJ2-2; D remains unclear. The CDR3 is 15 residues long. V lost 0 bases to trimming and J lost 2 bases, with 7 bases between them. CDR1 MGHRA and CDR2 YSYEKL come from the germline V gene. CDR3 in amino acids: CASSQETSNTGELFF. As DNA, the CDR3 is TGCGCCAGCAGCCAAGAAACCAGTAACACCGGGGAGCTGTTTTTT.

The rearrangement joins TRBV7-9 to TRBJ2-2; D not resolved. CDR1 is SEHNR and CDR2 is FQNEAQ in the germline V gene (reference sequence). This CDR3 has 15 residues. Between the trimmed V and J ends, which lost 2 bases and 3 bases, there was a span of 10 bases. The CDR3 sequence is CASSLHLRYTGELFF. CDR3 in DNA: TGTGCCAGCAGCTTACATCTCAGGTACACCGGGGAGCTGTTTTTT.

The chain employs TRBV5-1 and TRBJ2-5; D not resolved. The germline V gene encodes CDR1 SGHRS and CDR2 YFSETQ. Trimming stripped 0 bases from V and 1 base from J, with 7 bases between. The CDR3 has 14 residues. The CDR3 sequence is CASSLDSLQETQYF. The CDR3 DNA follows: TGCGCCAGCAGCTTGGACAGTCTCCAAGAGACCCAGTACTTC.

The chain links TRBV11-2 to TRBJ2-5; D is undetermined. V lost 2 bases and J lost 5, with 9 bases in between. Germline values: CDR1 SGHAT, CDR2 FQNNGV. This CDR3 region has 13 residues. The CDR3 reads CASSLSGIETQYF. Written as DNA, the CDR3 is TGTGCCAGCAGCTTATCGGGTATTGAGACCCAGTACTTC.

The V call is TRBV2, the J call TRBJ2-2; D gene ambiguous. V lost 7 bases and J lost 6, with 15 bases in between. Per the germline V gene, CDR1 is SNHLY and CDR2 is FYNNEI. The CDR3 is 14 residues long. CDR3 in amino acids: CASIKTKEAGELFF. Written as DNA, the CDR3 is TGTGCCAGCATCAAGACGAAAGAAGCCGGGGAGCTGTTTTTT.

The chain employs TRBV4-3 and TRBJ2-7; D unclear. CDR1 LGHNA and CDR2 YSLEER come from the germline V gene. Deletions cut 0 bases from V and 0 bases from J, with 9 bases between. The CDR3 covers 15 residues. The CDR3 reads CASSQDPTLSYEQYF. Here the CDR3 DNA reads TGCGCCAGCAGCCAAGATCCCACCCTCTCCTACGAGCAGTACTTC.

This chain connects TRBV6-1 to TRBJ1-3; 7 bases map to TRBD1. The CDR3 is 16 amino acids. V lost 0 bases to trimming and J lost 1 base; unmatched junction nucleotides: 3. Germline V gene lookup returns CDR1 MNHNS and CDR2 SASEGT. CDR3 amino acids: CASSEAWTGSGNTIYF. CDR3 DNA sequence: TGTGCCAGCAGTGAAGCCTGGACAGGTTCTGGAAACACCATATATTTT.

Turning to this clone: Other DNA sequences in this specimen translate into the identical CDR3. This chain uses TRBV7-9 with TRBJ1-3; no reliable D call. V lost 2 bases, J lost 1 base, and 0 bases lay in between. The CDR3 consists of 12 residues. CDR1 SEHNR and CDR2 FQNEAQ come from the germline V gene (reference sequence). The CDR3 DNA sequence: TGTGCCAGCAGCTTATCTGGAAACACCATATATTTT. Encoded protein: CASSLSGNTIYF. The whole variable domain, filled in from reference TRBV7-9 and TRBJ1-3, reads DTGVSQNPRHKITKRGQNVTFRCDPISEHNRLYWYRQTLGQGPEFLTYFQNEAQLEKSRLLSDRFSAERPKGSFSTLEIQRTEQGDSAMYLCASSLSGNTIYFGEGSWLTVV.

This clone was detected only a few times. This chain uses TRBV28 with TRBJ2-7; D possibly corresponds to TRBD1 (6 bases). Trimming stripped 6 bases from V and 3 bases from J, with 15 bases between. CDR1 is MDHEN and CDR2 is SYDVKM in the germline V gene. The CDR3 runs 14 residues. CDR3 sequence: CASSRLTGIYEQYF. CDR3 DNA: TGTGCCAGCAGCCGCTTGACAGGTATCTACGAGCAGTACTTC.